This TCR beta chain came from a study of T cells in Graves' hyperthyroidism and ophthalmopathy. Authors of the study amplified TCR beta CDR3 regions from RNA transcripts. Carried out on the TCR CDR3, a first-round RT-PCR used the HTBI primer set. A single record per CDR3 protein comes from TCRdb applying MiXCR to the multiplex PCR reads. The sample has about 300,000 distinct CDR3 sequences; 10% to 15% are singletons. This clonotype was seen many times. V trimming: 0 bases; J trimming: 15 bases; junction bases outside the gene matches: 14. The germline CDR1 and CDR2 sequences are GTSNPN and SVGIG (reference sequence). CDR3 size: 14 residues.

Sequenced input: blood. The rearrangement joins TRBV30 to TRBJ2-1; 7 bases are a match to TRBD2. The receptor comes from a young woman with Graves' hyperthyroidism that later progressed to Graves' ophthalmopathy. The CDR3 DNA is TGTGCCTGGAGTGTAGGCCTGACTAGCACGGGACGGTTCTTC. Encoded protein: CAWSVGLTSTGRFF.